This T cell receptor (beta chain) was identified in a study of T cell changes during pregnancy in multiple sclerosis. The method was immunoSEQ multiplex PCR; TCRdb's version includes in-frame clones alone and lacks a portion of them. The sample shows tens of thousands of clones, 90% of them seen only once. Unmatched junction bases numbered 4, after V lost 0 bases and J lost 4 bases. CDR3 length: 16 amino acids. The germline V gene has CDR1 LGHNA and CDR2 YNFKEQ. The receptor comes from a female donor in good health, enrolled as a control in a pregnancy study. The sample here was peripheral blood, taken in the first trimester of pregnancy. The V call is TRBV4-2, the J call TRBJ2-5; 11 bases are a match to TRBD1. The CDR3 sequence: CASSQEAGTGGETQYF. Here the CDR3 DNA reads TGTGCCAGCAGCCAAGAGGCCGGGACAGGGGGAGAGACCCAGTACTTC.